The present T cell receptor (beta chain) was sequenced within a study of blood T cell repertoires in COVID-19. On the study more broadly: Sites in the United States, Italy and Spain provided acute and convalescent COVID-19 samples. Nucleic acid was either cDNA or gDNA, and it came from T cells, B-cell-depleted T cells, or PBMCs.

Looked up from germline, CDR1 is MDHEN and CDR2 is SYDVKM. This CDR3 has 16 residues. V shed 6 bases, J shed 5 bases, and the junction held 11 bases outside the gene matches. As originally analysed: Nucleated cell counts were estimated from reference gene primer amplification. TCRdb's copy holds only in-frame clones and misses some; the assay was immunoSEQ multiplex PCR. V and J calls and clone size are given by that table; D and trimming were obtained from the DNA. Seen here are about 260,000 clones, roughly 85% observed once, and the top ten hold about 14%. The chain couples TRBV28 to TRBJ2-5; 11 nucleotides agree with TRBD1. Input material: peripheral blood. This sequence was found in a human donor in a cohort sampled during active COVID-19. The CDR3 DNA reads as TGTGCCAGCAGAGATAGAGGGACAGGGGGTGGGGAGACCCAGTACTTC. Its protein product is CASRDRGTGGGETQYF.